This TCR beta chain originates from a study of shared clonotypes between healthy human individuals. This clone was detected many times. V was clipped by 4 bases and J by 3 bases, with 13 bases between them. This CDR3 is 14 amino acids long. CDR1 is SNHLY and CDR2 is FYNNEI in the germline V gene. Data came from immunoSEQ multiplex PCR; TCRdb stores just in-frame clones and leaves some out. The sample lists 740,000 or so clones, around 73% occurring once. Sample: memory CD4+ T cells sorted from blood. Documented subset: CD45RA-negative fraction. The chain uses TRBV2 and TRBJ2-7, with D unclear. This TCR derives from a woman aged 25-40 years in good health. The CDR3 sequence is CASSGELSYYEQYF. CDR3 DNA sequence: TGTGCCAGCAGTGGGGAACTATCGTACTACGAGCAGTACTTC.